This T cell receptor (beta chain) derives from a study of blood T cell repertoires in COVID-19. Turning to the study itself: Spain, Italy and the United States supplied samples that represented acute and convalescent COVID-19. From T cells, B-cell-depleted T cells, or PBMCs came the material, which was cDNA or gDNA.

CDR1 and CDR2 from the germline V gene are SGHRS and YFSETQ. The V end lost 1 base, the J end lost 2 bases, and 8 bases lay between the germline ends. This CDR3 is 14 amino acids long. Enrollment of patients from Seattle took place during active infection, with longitudinal follow-up. In the study's own analysis: Counts of nucleated cells, estimated from reference gene primer amplification, were obtained. Assay used: immunoSEQ multiplex PCR; TCRdb lists only in-frame clones, some missing. V, J and clone size are those of that table, while D and trimming were read from the DNA. The table lists about 170,000 clones, under 85% of them singletons, with approximately 7% in the top ten.

Material for sequencing was peripheral blood. The chain carries TRBV5-1 and TRBJ2-3; D call uncertain. This sequence originates from a man older than 75 with COVID-19, enrolled during active disease. The CDR3 loop reads CASSLFPSTDTQYF. CDR3 DNA: TGCGCCAGCAGCTTGTTCCCTTCCACAGATACGCAGTATTTT.